This is a list of T cell receptor beta chains from one sample in a study of blood T cell repertoires in COVID-19. Repertoires were generated with immunoSEQ multiplex PCR, while TCRdb's copy carries only in-frame clones and drops some. The sample lists roughly 230,000 clones, roughly nine tenths occurring once. Sequencing input: PBMCs or T cells enriched from blood (not recorded which). These receptor sequences come from a woman in her 30s with acute COVID-19. CDR3s include the opening cysteine and the closing phenylalanine or tryptophan. D genes are given only for firm matches.

v_gene	len	j_gene	d_gene	CDR3aa	CDR3nt
TRBV5-8	13	TRBJ1-1	NA	CASRLGANTEAFF	TGTGCCAGCAGGTTGGGAGCGAACACTGAAGCTTTCTTT
TRBV7-2	15	TRBJ1-4	NA	CASSLGYSFNEKLFF	TGTGCCAGCAGCTTAGGCTACAGTTTTAATGAAAAACTGTTTTTT
TRBV25-1	16	TRBJ1-2	TRBD1	CASSDNLDRANYGYTF	TGTGCCAGCAGTGATAACTTGGACAGGGCTAACTATGGCTACACCTTC
TRBV14	16	TRBJ2-3	TRBD1	CASSRPRDRVANTQYF	TGTGCCAGCAGCCGCCCCCGGGACAGGGTGGCAAATACGCAGTATTTT
TRBV6-2/TRBV6-3	17	TRBJ2-1	TRBD2	CASSYPASGGPYNEQFF	TGTGCCAGCAGTTACCCGGCTAGCGGGGGGCCCTACAATGAGCAGTTCTTC
TRBV5-4	15	TRBJ1-3	NA	CASSLGTSAGNTIYF	TGTGCCAGCAGCTTGGGCACTAGCGCTGGAAACACCATATATTTT
TRBV7-2	16	TRBJ2-7	NA	CASSLGEVWGLGEQYF	TGTGCCAGCAGCTTAGGGGAAGTATGGGGGCTGGGCGAGCAGTACTTC
TRBV7-9	15	TRBJ1-4	TRBD1	CASNSPKGASEKLFF	TGTGCCAGCAACTCTCCTAAGGGGGCGAGTGAAAAACTGTTTTTT
TRBV4-1	14	TRBJ2-7	NA	CASSQTLTSDEQYF	TGCGCCAGCAGCCAAACCCTTACAAGCGACGAGCAGTACTTC
TRBV10-3	15	TRBJ1-5	TRBD1	CAISESLGTGEPQHF	TGTGCCATCAGTGAGTCGTTAGGGACAGGGGAGCCCCAGCATTTT
TRBV19	14	TRBJ2-7	NA	CASRPYNRAYEQYF	TGTGCCAGTAGGCCCTATAACAGGGCCTACGAGCAGTACTTC
TRBV18	16	TRBJ2-1	TRBD1	CASSPAGTGGYNEQFF	TGTGCCAGCTCACCAGCCGGGACAGGGGGCTACAATGAGCAGTTCTTC
TRBV6-5	13	TRBJ2-3	TRBD1	CASRGQVSDTQYF	TGTGCCAGCAGAGGACAGGTTTCAGATACGCAGTATTTT
TRBV5-1	17	TRBJ2-3	NA	CASSLVSGMGSTDTQYF	TGCGCCAGCAGCTTGGTTTCGGGGATGGGAAGCACAGATACGCAGTATTTT
TRBV25-1	12	TRBJ2-1	NA	CASRTSYNEQFF	TGTGCCAGCAGGACTAGTTACAATGAGCAGTTCTTC
TRBV19	14	TRBJ1-5	TRBD1	CATRDRASNQPQHF	TGTGCCACCCGGGACAGGGCCAGCAATCAGCCCCAGCATTTT
TRBV19	12	TRBJ1-4	NA	CASRTGNEKLFF	TGTGCCAGCAGGACGGGGAATGAAAAACTGTTTTTT
TRBV21-1	17	TRBJ1-4	NA	CASSPRGRQGGDEKLFF	TGTGCCAGCAGCCCCCGAGGACGACAGGGGGGGGATGAAAAACTGTTTTTT
TRBV5-6	16	TRBJ1-6	NA	CASSGEGFLGNSPLHF	TGTGCCAGCAGCGGCGAGGGTTTTCTAGGTAATTCACCCCTCCACTTT
TRBV4-1	15	TRBJ2-3	NA	CASSQVGGDTDTQYF	TGCGCCAGCAGCCAAGTAGGGGGGGACACAGATACGCAGTATTTT
TRBV4-1	18	TRBJ2-2	NA	CASSSRWRGPTDTGELFF	TGCGCCAGCAGCAGCCGGTGGCGGGGCCCCACGGACACCGGGGAGCTGTTTTTT
TRBV6-2/TRBV6-3	15	TRBJ1-1	TRBD1	CASSYGSRGDTEAFF	TGTGCCAGCAGTTACGGGTCCAGGGGGGACACTGAAGCTTTCTTT
TRBV10-1	15	TRBJ2-3	TRBD1	CASSDRQGSTDTQYF	TGCGCCAGCAGTGACCGACAGGGGAGCACAGATACGCAGTATTTT
TRBV27	14	TRBJ1-6	NA	CASSPRQAGSPLHF	TGTGCCAGCAGTCCGAGACAGGCCGGGTCACCCCTCCACTTT
TRBV5-1	15	TRBJ2-7	TRBD2	CASSLGPSGEYEQYF	TGCGCCAGCAGCTTGGGCCCTAGCGGGGAGTACGAGCAGTACTTC
TRBV5-8	17	TRBJ1-6	TRBD1	CASSAGTASSYNSPLHF	TGTGCCAGCAGCGCAGGGACAGCGAGCTCCTATAATTCACCCCTCCACTTT
TRBV18	14	TRBJ2-7	NA	CASSPFGSSYEQYF	TGTGCCAGCTCACCGTTCGGTAGCTCCTACGAGCAGTACTTC
TRBV28	15	TRBJ1-2	TRBD1	CASRQTGGRSYGYTF	TGTGCCAGCAGACAGACAGGGGGCCGTAGTTATGGCTACACCTTC
TRBV12-5	14	TRBJ2-1	TRBD2	CASNPSGGEGEQFF	TGTGCTAGCAATCCTAGCGGGGGGGAGGGTGAGCAGTTCTTC
TRBV3-1/TRBV3-2	16	TRBJ2-7	NA	CASSQGGAPGNYEQYF	TGTGCCAGCAGCCAAGGGGGCGCACCAGGAAACTACGAGCAGTACTTC
TRBV27	16	TRBJ2-7	TRBD2	CASSFFFKASGDEQYF	TGTGCCAGCAGTTTCTTCTTCAAGGCTAGCGGGGACGAGCAGTACTTC